What follows is one T cell receptor (beta chain) and its context. Different DNA sequences within this sample yield the same CDR3. Produced via immunoSEQ multiplex PCR; TCRdb's table is partial and in-frame only. Here the sample spans hundreds of thousands of clones, approximately 87% being singletons. These data come from a study of blood T cell repertoires in COVID-19. The trim removed 4 bases at V and 4 bases at J, leaving 3 bases unmatched. The germline CDR1 and CDR2 sequences are SGHNT and YYREEE (reference sequence). The CDR3 is made up of 13 amino acids. This receptor was obtained from a woman between 50 and 59 years old with active or convalescent COVID-19. Material: peripheral blood. This rearrangement joins TRBV5-4 to TRBJ1-2; 8 positions agree with TRBD1. The CDR3 region has the DNA TGTGCCAGCAGCCATGACAGGGGCTATGGCTACACCTTC. Encoded protein: CASSHDRGYGYTF.